The 3 T cell receptor beta chains below come from one sample, sequenced in a study of long-term antiretroviral therapy in people with HIV (dated by TCRdb to between 2021 and 2022). Sequencing of the TRB variable region was done with the immunoSEQ hsTCRB v3.0 assay at survey level resolution. This is the immuneACCESS table as TCRdb keeps it, with only in-frame sequences that have V and J called. A part of the clones is gone; compared with another copy, unresolved V genes explain less than half, and the rest is unexplained. The sample table holds approximately 21,000 clones, of which 90% were seen once. The ten top clones hold about 9.2% of the sample. The input for sequencing was unsorted PBMCs, taken nearly 4.5 years before starting antiretroviral therapy. The receptors stem from a woman younger than 45 with HIV.

The chain links TRBV27 to TRBJ1-1; 10 bases are a match to TRBD1. The CDR3 covers 16 residues. Germline V gene data show CDR1 as MNHEY and CDR2 as SMNVEV (reference sequence). The V segment lost 4 bases and the J segment 11 bases; nucleotides outside the gene matches: 16. The CDR3 nucleotides are TGTGCCAGCAGTTCGCAACCCCCGGGACAGGGGCGAGGGGCTTTCTTT. This sequence encodes CASSSQPPGQGRGAFF.

This clone showed up just a few times. The chain employs TRBV7-8 and TRBJ2-5; D may be TRBD2 (6 bases). The CDR3 consists of 14 residues. CDR1 SGHVS and CDR2 FQNEAQ come from the germline V gene. The V and J ends lost 5 bases and 7 bases respectively, with 17 bases between them. In nucleotides, the CDR3 is TGTGCCAGCAGCCCCGGGGGTGGCCTTAGGACCCAGTACTTC. Encoded protein: CASSPGGGLRTQYF. Based on the CDR3 plus reference TRBV7-8 and TRBJ2-5, the full variable domain is GAGVSQSPRYKVAKRGQDVALRCDPISGHVSLFWYQQALGQGPEFLTYFQNEAQLDKSGLPSDRFFAERPEGSVSTLKIQRTQQEDSAVYLCASSPGGGLRTQYFGPGTRLLVL.

The chain combines TRBV7-8 with TRBJ2-3; D gene unclear. This CDR3 is built from 15 residues. V was trimmed by 1 base and J by 2 bases, leaving 10 bases between them. Per the germline V gene, CDR1 is SGHVS and CDR2 is FQNEAQ. The CDR3 nucleotides read TGTGCCAGCAGCTTAGTTAGCACCATCACAGATACGCAGTATTTT. It codes for CASSLVSTITDTQYF. Filled out from reference TRBV7-8 and TRBJ2-3, the complete variable domain reads GAGVSQSPRYKVAKRGQDVALRCDPISGHVSLFWYQQALGQGPEFLTYFQNEAQLDKSGLPSDRFFAERPEGSVSTLKIQRTQQEDSAVYLCASSLVSTITDTQYFGPGTRLTVL.